Sequencing of this T cell receptor beta chain was carried out in a study of shared clonotypes between healthy human individuals. Study-wide background: Donors had three CD4 naive, three CD4 memory, two CD8 naive and one CD8 memory plate apiece.

Only Caucasian adults living in Nashville, Tennessee served as donors. The authors divided CD4+ cells into CD45RA+ naive and CD45RA-negative memory subsets. CDR3 length equals 15 residues. The V gene's germline CDR1 is MDHEN and CDR2 SYDVKM. With 7 bases removed from V and 0 bases from J, the gap between germline ends came to 13 bases. The assay was immunoSEQ multiplex PCR, and TCRdb's table has in-frame clones only and misses some. The table includes 1 million to 1.2 million clones, 77% detected once. The clonotype comes from a man between 18 and 29 years old in good health. Some clones in this sample may be carry-over from other donors' samples. The genes are TRBV28 and TRBJ2-1; D is perhaps TRBD1 (6 bases). The sequenced sample consisted of memory CD4+ T cells from PBMCs. The subset denotes: CD45RA-negative fraction. As DNA, the CDR3 is TGTGCCAGCACCATAACAGGGAGCTCCTACAATGAGCAGTTCTTC. It translates to CASTITGSSYNEQFF.